This T cell receptor (beta chain) was profiled in a study of blood T cell repertoires in COVID-19. Study at large: There were acute and convalescent COVID-19 samples, and they came from the United States, Italy and Spain. From T cells, B-cell-depleted T cells, or PBMCs came the material, which was cDNA or gDNA.

Patients of the Seattle cohort, enrolled during active infection, were followed longitudinally. Original methodology: Researchers report that nucleated cell counts were estimated from reference gene primer amplification. The repertoire was sequenced with immunoSEQ multiplex PCR; TCRdb's copy has only in-frame clones and lacks some. V, J and clone size are those of that table, while D and trimming were read from the DNA. Counted here are under 300,000 clones, 65% to 90% occurring once; the ten biggest clones make up over 10%. This CDR3 contains 17 residues. The germline V gene encodes CDR1 SNHLY and CDR2 FYNNEI. Trimming took 5 bases from V and 5 from J; bases not matched to a gene: 7.

The origin of this receptor is a woman in her seventies with COVID-19, enrolled during active disease. The gene calls are TRBV2 and TRBJ2-3, with TRBD2 matching over 16 bases. The specimen sequenced was peripheral blood. Here the CDR3 DNA reads TGTGCCAGCAGTCCCGGGACTAGCGGGGGGGCATTAGATACGCAGTATTTT. It codes for CASSPGTSGGALDTQYF.